The 14 T cell receptor beta chains listed next were all sequenced from one sample in a study of blood T cells in healthy people across ages. It was with a sample-barcoded 5' primer and a J-beta primer mix that a second PCR of roughly 6 to 12 cycles was run. TCRdb independently ran MiXCR on the 5' RACE reads; one entry per CDR3 protein. The repertoire holds about 730,000 distinct CDR3 sequences, approximately 43% seen once, with 20% to 25% in the top ten. Sequenced: blood. The receptors were sampled from a woman between 55 and 75 years old in good health.

In this sample, this clonotype turned up many times. The chain uses TRBV20-1 and TRBJ1-2, with D possibly being TRBD1 (6 bases). V lost 8 bases, J lost 2 bases, and 9 bases lay in between. CDR3 length: 11 residues. The germline V gene encodes CDR1 DFQATT and CDR2 SNEGSKA (reference sequence). The CDR3 region has the DNA TGCAGTTGGACAGACAACTATGGCTACACCTTC. Translating gives CSWTDNYGYTF.

The rearrangement links TRBV27 to TRBJ2-7; 8 bases fit TRBD1. V dropped 2 bases and J dropped 0; count of bases not matched to a gene: 6. The CDR3 contains 16 residues. The germline V gene has CDR1 MNHEY and CDR2 SMNVEV (reference sequence). CDR3 loop: CASSLRGTGRSYEQYF. The CDR3 DNA reads TGTGCCAGCAGTTTAAGGGGGACAGGACGCTCCTACGAGCAGTACTTC.

This chain links TRBV7-9 with TRBJ2-3; D uncertain. Trimming removed 5 bases at V and 1 base at J, with 19 bases between. Germline CDR1 is SEHNR and CDR2 is FQNEAQ (reference sequence). This CDR3 is 17 amino acids long. CDR3 in amino acids: CASSDIKYRKGTDTQYF. CDR3 bases: TGTGCCAGCAGCGATATAAAGTATCGCAAAGGCACAGATACGCAGTATTTT.

There are a few counts of this clonotype. The chain recombines TRBV2 with TRBJ2-1, with D perhaps TRBD2 (5 bases). The length of the CDR3 is 15 residues. Trimming pared 5 bases from V and 0 bases from J, leaving 11 bases between. Germline loops: CDR1 SNHLY, CDR2 FYNNEI. The CDR3 nucleotides read TGTGCCAGCAGTCGTTCGGGATACTCCTACAATGAGCAGTTCTTC. As protein: CASSRSGYSYNEQFF.

The chain couples TRBV13 to TRBJ2-1; D tentatively reads TRBD1 or TRBD2 (6 bases each). The CDR3 loop spans 16 amino acids. Trimming removed 2 bases at V and 1 base at J, with 12 bases between. Germline lookup yields CDR1 PRHDT and CDR2 FYEKMQ (reference sequence). CDR3 in amino acids: CASSLRKGGSYNEQFF. The CDR3 nucleotides read TGTGCCAGCAGCTTACGCAAGGGGGGTTCCTACAATGAGCAGTTCTTC. Supplemented by reference TRBV13 and TRBJ2-1, the full variable domain reads AAGVIQSPRHLIKEKRETATLKCYPIPRHDTVYWYQQGPGQDPQFLISFYEKMQSDKGSIPDRFSAQQFSDYHSELNMSSLELGDSALYFCASSLRKGGSYNEQFFGPGTRLTVL.

The V gene is TRBV29-1, the J gene TRBJ2-2, with TRBD2 identical over 10 bases. Per the germline V gene, CDR1 is SQVTM and CDR2 is ANQGSEA. The CDR3 spans 14 residues. V was pared by 8 bases and J by 1 base, with 4 bases of the junction left unmatched. DNA for the CDR3: TGCAGCTCCCTAGCGGGAGTGAACACCGGGGAGCTGTTTTTT. Translation: CSSLAGVNTGELFF.

The CDR3 DNA reads as TGTGCCAGCCACCAAGGAGCGGGAGTCCCCAATGAGCAGTTCTTC. Protein: CASHQGAGVPNEQFF. V usage is TRBV27 and J usage is TRBJ2-1, with TRBD2 matching 8 bases. Germline V gene lookup returns CDR1 MNHEY and CDR2 SMNVEV (reference sequence). The V segment lost 8 bases and the J segment 6 bases; nucleotides outside the gene matches: 12. This CDR3 has 15 amino acids.

This clonotype was seen more than once but under ten times. The chain employs TRBV20-1 and TRBJ2-2, with D perhaps matching TRBD2 (6 bases). This CDR3 spans 15 amino acids. Germline V lookup: CDR1 DFQATT, CDR2 SNEGSKA (reference sequence). V was shortened by 3 bases and J by 4 bases, with 15 bases between the two germline ends. The chain's CDR3 is CSASPSRAGTGELFF. In DNA form, the CDR3 reads TGCAGTGCTAGCCCTTCTAGAGCGGGCACCGGGGAGCTGTTTTTT.

The rearrangement uses TRBV9 and TRBJ2-1; no reliable D call. The V gene's germline CDR1 is SGDLS and CDR2 YYNGEE. V was cut by 3 bases and J by 0 bases, with 16 bases left in between. CDR3 length: 17 amino acids. The CDR3 coding sequence is TGTGCCAGCAGCGAACTTCGCTTTAAAAGCTCCTACAATGAGCAGTTCTTC. Its protein product is CASSELRFKSSYNEQFF.

The chain couples TRBV30 to TRBJ2-2, with D possibly called TRBD1 or TRBD2 (5 bases each). From germline, CDR1 is GTSNPN and CDR2 SVGIG (reference sequence). V was shortened by 4 bases and J by 1 base, with 7 bases between the two germline ends. The CDR3 sequence is 13 residues long. The CDR3 loop reads CAWMGRNTGELFF. CDR3 DNA sequence: TGTGCCTGGATGGGACGGAACACCGGGGAGCTGTTTTTT.

The genes are TRBV7-2 and TRBJ2-1; tentatively, D is TRBD2 (6 bases). Near its end, the DNA agrees better with TRBJ2-7, so the J call may be wrong. This CDR3 is built from 14 residues. The germline gives CDR1 SGHTA, CDR2 FQGNSA. CDR3 nucleotide sequence: TGTGCCAGCAGCTTATACGGCGGGGCCTACGAGCAGTACTTC. Residues: CASSLYGGAYEQYF.

In this sample, this clonotype turned up a few times. Given a much more abundant clone one base away, this may be a read error. The gene calls are TRBV27 and TRBJ2-1; D may correspond to TRBD1 or TRBD2 (5 bases each). CDR1 is MNHEY, CDR2 SMNVEV, per germline (reference sequence). The CDR3 contains 16 residues. With 3 bases removed from V and 8 bases from J, the gap between germline ends came to 20 bases. The CDR3 DNA is TGTGCCAGCAGTTTCGGGGACGGCGGCTCGCGGGATGAGCAGTTCTTC. Its translation: CASSFGDGGSRDEQFF.

J is TRBJ2-5 and V is TRBV27; TRBD2 matches 10 bases. The CDR3 totals 16 residues. Germline CDR1 is MNHEY and CDR2 is SMNVEV (reference sequence). With 8 bases clipped from V and 5 bases from J, the junction kept 14 bases outside the gene matches. The CDR3 loop is CASSPAASGSLETQYF. CDR3 bases: TGTGCCAGCTCCCCTGCGGCTAGCGGGAGTTTGGAGACCCAGTACTTC.

This rearrangement joins TRBV5-1 to TRBJ2-5; D assignment may be TRBD1 or TRBD2 (5 bases each). The length of the CDR3 is 14 residues. Germline CDR1 and CDR2: SGHRS and YFSETQ. Trimming took off 5 bases at V and 2 bases at J, with 13 bases between the two ends. The DNA of the CDR3 is TGCGCCAGCAGGACCGGGACGAGACAAGAGACCCAGTACTTC. This gives the protein CASRTGTRQETQYF.